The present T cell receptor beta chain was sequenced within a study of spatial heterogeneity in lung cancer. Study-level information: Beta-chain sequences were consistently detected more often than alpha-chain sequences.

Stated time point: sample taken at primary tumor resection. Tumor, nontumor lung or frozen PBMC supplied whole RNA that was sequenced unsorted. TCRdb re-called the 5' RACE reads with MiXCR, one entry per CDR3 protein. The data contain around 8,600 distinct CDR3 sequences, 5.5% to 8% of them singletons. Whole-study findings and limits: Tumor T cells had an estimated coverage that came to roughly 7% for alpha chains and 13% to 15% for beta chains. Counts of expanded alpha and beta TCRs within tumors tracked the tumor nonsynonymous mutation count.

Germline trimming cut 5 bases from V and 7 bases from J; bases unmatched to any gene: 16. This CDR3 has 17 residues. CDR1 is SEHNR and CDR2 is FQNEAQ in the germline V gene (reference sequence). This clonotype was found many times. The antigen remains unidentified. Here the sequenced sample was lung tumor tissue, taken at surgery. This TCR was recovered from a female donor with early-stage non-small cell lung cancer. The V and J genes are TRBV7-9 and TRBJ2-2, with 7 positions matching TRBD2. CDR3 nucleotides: TGTGCCAGCAGCCCCCGCGGTGCGGGAGTGGGCCACGGGGAGCTGTTTTTT. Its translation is CASSPRGAGVGHGELFF.